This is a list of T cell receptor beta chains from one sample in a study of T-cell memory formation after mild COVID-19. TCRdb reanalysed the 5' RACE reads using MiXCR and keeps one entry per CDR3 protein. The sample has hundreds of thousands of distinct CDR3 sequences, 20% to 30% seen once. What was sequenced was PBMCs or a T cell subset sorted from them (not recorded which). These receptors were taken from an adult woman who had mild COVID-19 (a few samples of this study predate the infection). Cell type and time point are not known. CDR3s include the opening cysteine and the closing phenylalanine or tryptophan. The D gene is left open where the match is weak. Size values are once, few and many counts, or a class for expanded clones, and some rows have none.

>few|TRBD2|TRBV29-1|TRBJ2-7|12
CSALVGGKEQYF
TGCAGCGCCCTGGTCGGGGGGAAAGAGCAGTACTTC
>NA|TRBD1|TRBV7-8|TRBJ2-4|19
CASSSPGQRAMETKNIQYF
TGTGCCAGCAGCTCGCCGGGACAGAGGGCCATGGAAACCAAAAACATTCAGTACTTC
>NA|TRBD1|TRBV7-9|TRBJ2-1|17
CASSLPSPGQGYNEQFF
TGTGCCAGCAGCTTACCTTCTCCGGGACAGGGGTATAATGAGCAGTTCTTC
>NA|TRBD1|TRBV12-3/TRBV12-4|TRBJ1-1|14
CASRKTGRDTEAFF
TGTGCCAGCAGGAAGACAGGGAGGGACACTGAAGCTTTCTTT
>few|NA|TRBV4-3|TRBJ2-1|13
CASSPLGGGEQFF
TGCGCCAGCAGCCCCCTCGGTGGCGGGGAGCAGTTCTTC
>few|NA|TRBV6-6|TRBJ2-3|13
CASWGYRADTQYF
TGTGCCAGCTGGGGGTACAGGGCGGATACGCAGTATTTT
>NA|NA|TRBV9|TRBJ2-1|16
CASSAARGVSYNEQFF
TGTGCCAGCAGCGCAGCTCGCGGGGTTTCCTACAATGAGCAGTTCTTC
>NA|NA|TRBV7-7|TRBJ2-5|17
CASSSPSRRGHQETQYF
TGTGCCAGCAGCTCCCCTAGTCGTCGGGGACACCAAGAGACCCAGTACTTC
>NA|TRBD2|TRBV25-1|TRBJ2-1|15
CASSELSASGVEQFF
TGTGCCAGCAGTGAATTATCAGCCAGCGGGGTTGAGCAGTTCTTC
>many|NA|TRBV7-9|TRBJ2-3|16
CATPHWPAGYTDTQYF
TGTGCCACCCCTCATTGGCCGGCAGGATACACAGATACGCAGTATTTT
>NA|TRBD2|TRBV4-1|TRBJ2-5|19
CASSQGLAGGIAVRETQYF
TGCGCCAGCAGCCAAGGACTAGCGGGGGGGATTGCTGTGAGAGAGACCCAGTACTTC
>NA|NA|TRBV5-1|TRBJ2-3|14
CASSLRREGDTQYF
TGCGCCAGCAGCTTACGAAGGGAAGGAGATACGCAGTATTTT
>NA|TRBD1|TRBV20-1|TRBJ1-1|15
CSPIQGVVLNTEAFF
TGCAGTCCGATACAGGGGGTGGTGTTGAACACTGAAGCTTTCTTT
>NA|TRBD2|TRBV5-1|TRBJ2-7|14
CASSSLADSYEQYF
TGCGCCAGCAGCTCACTAGCGGACTCCTACGAGCAGTACTTC
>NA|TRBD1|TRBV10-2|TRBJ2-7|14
CASNGQGSSYEQYF
TGCGCCAGCAACGGACAGGGAAGCTCCTACGAGCAGTACTTC
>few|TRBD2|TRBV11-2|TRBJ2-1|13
CASSLTSDNEQFF
TGTGCCAGCAGCTTAACTAGCGACAATGAGCAGTTCTTC
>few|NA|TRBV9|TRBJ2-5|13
CASSVRAKETQYF
TGTGCCAGCAGCGTACGGGCAAAAGAGACCCAGTACTTC
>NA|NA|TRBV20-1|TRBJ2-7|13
CSARDRLRYEQYF
TGCAGTGCTAGGGACAGACTACGCTACGAGCAGTACTTC
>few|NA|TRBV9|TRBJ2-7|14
CASSKGTGPYEQYF
TGTGCCAGCAGCAAAGGCACAGGTCCCTACGAGCAGTACTTC
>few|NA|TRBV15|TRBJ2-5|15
CATSKLGITQETQYF
TGTGCCACCTCCAAACTAGGGATCACCCAAGAGACCCAGTACTTC
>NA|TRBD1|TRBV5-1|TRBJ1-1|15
CASSLALSGGTEAFF
TGCGCCAGCAGCTTGGCGCTCTCAGGGGGCACTGAAGCTTTCTTT
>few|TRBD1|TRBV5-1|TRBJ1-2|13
CASSSLDRDGYTF
TGCGCCAGCAGCTCCCTGGACAGGGACGGCTACACCTTC
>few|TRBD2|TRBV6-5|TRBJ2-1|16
CASSYVAGGSYNEQFF
TGTGCCAGCAGTTACGTAGCGGGGGGCTCCTACAATGAGCAGTTCTTC
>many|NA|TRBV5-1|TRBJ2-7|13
CASSLDISYEQYF
TGCGCCAGCAGCTTAGATATCTCCTACGAGCAGTACTTC
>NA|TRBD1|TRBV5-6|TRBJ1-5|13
CASSLYGTGNRHF
TGTGCCAGCAGCTTGTACGGGACAGGGAACAGGCATTTT
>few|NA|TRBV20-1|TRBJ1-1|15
CSARDYLRANTEAFF
TGCAGTGCTAGAGATTACCTCCGGGCGAACACTGAAGCTTTCTTT
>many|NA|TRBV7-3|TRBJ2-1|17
CASSLFATANRVVEQFF
TGTGCCAGCAGCTTATTCGCCACCGCTAACAGGGTCGTTGAGCAGTTCTTC
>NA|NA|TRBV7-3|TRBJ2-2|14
CASSLNWGTGELFF
TGTGCCAGCAGCTTAAATTGGGGCACCGGGGAGCTGTTTTTT
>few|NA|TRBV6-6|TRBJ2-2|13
CASSYLNTGELFF
TGTGCCAGCAGTTACTTGAACACCGGGGAGCTGTTTTTT
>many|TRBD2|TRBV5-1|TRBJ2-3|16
CASSLGASGATDTQYF
TGCGCCAGCAGCTTGGGAGCTAGCGGAGCCACAGATACGCAGTATTTT
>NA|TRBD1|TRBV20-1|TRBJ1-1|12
CSARGSGTGAFF
TGCAGTGCTAGAGGGTCGGGGACAGGGGCTTTCTTT
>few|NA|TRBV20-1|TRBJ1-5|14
CSASTGPPNQPQHF
TGCAGTGCCTCGACCGGGCCACCAAATCAGCCCCAGCATTTT